This TCR beta chain is drawn from a study of T-cell memory formation after mild COVID-19. Amplification by 5'RACE using constant-segment primers produced TCR alpha and TCR beta cDNA libraries that carried sample barcodes and UMIs. TCRdb processed the 5' RACE reads anew with MiXCR; each CDR3 protein has one entry. The sample records approximately 500,000 distinct CDR3 sequences, 25% being singletons. This clonotype was recorded a few times. Material: PBMCs or a T cell subset sorted from them (not recorded which). This TCR derives from an adult woman who had mild COVID-19 (a few samples of this study predate the infection). Cell type and time point are not known.

Here the CDR3 DNA reads TGTGCCAGCAGTTTTGGGGGGCACACTGAAGCTTTCTTT. It translates to CASSFGGHTEAFF. The chain carries TRBV12-3 or TRBV12-4 and TRBJ1-1; a weak D match, TRBD1 (6 bases). V dropped 3 bases and J dropped 3 bases, with 8 bases sitting between them. This CDR3 is built from 13 residues.